One sample yielded the 10 T cell receptor beta chains listed below, sequenced in a study of blood T cells in healthy people across ages. Then a second PCR, running about 6 to 12 cycles, was carried out with a sample-barcoded 5' primer and a J-beta primer mix. TCRdb reprocessed the 5' RACE reads with MiXCR, giving one entry per CDR3 protein. The repertoire has 800,000 to 1,000,000 distinct CDR3 sequences, roughly 48% of them found once; the top ten carry roughly 13%. Sequencing was carried out using blood. Receptors originate from a man between 25 and 39 years old in good health.

This clonotype occurred a few times. This chain uses TRBV5-1 with TRBJ1-2; D call uncertain. Germline CDR1 is SGHRS and CDR2 is YFSETQ. This CDR3 contains 16 residues. V was cut by 3 bases and J by 7 bases, with 22 bases left in between. CDR3 sequence: CASSSTGSLYGGGYTF. For the CDR3, the DNA is TGCGCCAGCAGCTCAACCGGGAGTCTCTATGGTGGTGGCTACACCTTC.

CDR3 loop: CSVRAADTQYF. DNA of the CDR3: TGCAGCGTCCGGGCGGCAGATACGCAGTATTTT. The V call is TRBV29-1, the J call TRBJ2-3; D call uncertain. The CDR3 spans 11 residues. Germline CDR1 and CDR2: SQVTM and ANQGSEA. The V end lost 6 bases, the J end lost 4 bases, and 8 bases lay between the germline ends.

The chain combines TRBV15 with TRBJ2-1; the match to TRBD1 covers 8 bases. Germline V lookup: CDR1 LNHNV, CDR2 YYDKDF (reference sequence). This CDR3 contains 16 residues. V trimming: 1 base; J trimming: 5 bases; junction bases outside the gene matches: 7. The CDR3 bases are TGTGCCACCAGCAGAGTACCGGGACAGGTAAACAATGAGCAGTTCTTC. Its translation is CATSRVPGQVNNEQFF.

The chain has TRBV7-2 and TRBJ2-7; D call uncertain. The J call is uncertain, as TRBJ2-5 better fits the DNA end. The CDR3 is made up of 14 amino acids. Germline V gene data show CDR1 as SGHTA and CDR2 as FQGNSA. The CDR3 sequence: CASSRSRSQETQYF. CDR3 nucleotides: TGTGCCAGCAGCCGGTCGAGGAGCCAAGAGACCCAGTACTTC.

The CDR3 protein is CSAREPGAQGQPQHF. The DNA for the CDR3 is TGCAGTGCTAGAGAACCGGGGGCGCAAGGTCAGCCCCAGCATTTT. The V call is TRBV20-1, the J call TRBJ1-5, with a tentative D call TRBD1 (6 bases). The CDR3 extends over 15 amino acids. Trimming cost V 0 bases and J 6 bases, with 15 bases left between them. Germline V gene sequence: CDR1 DFQATT, CDR2 SNEGSKA (reference sequence).

This clonotype was seen at least ten times. The chain joins TRBV20-1 to TRBJ1-5, with D possibly TRBD1 on 6 matching bases. Trimming left V 0 bases short and J 9 bases short, with 18 bases between. The CDR3 contains 15 residues. The germline gives CDR1 DFQATT, CDR2 SNEGSKA (reference sequence). The CDR3 reads CSARDVQGNKGPQHF. CDR3 coding DNA: TGCAGTGCTAGAGATGTACAGGGAAATAAGGGGCCCCAGCATTTT.

V and J are TRBV28 and TRBJ1-2, with D possibly being TRBD1 (5 bases). Looked up from germline, CDR1 is MDHEN and CDR2 is SYDVKM. Trimming pared 3 bases from V and 4 bases from J, leaving 15 bases between. The CDR3 runs 15 residues. CDR3 protein: CASSFGAAGIYGYTF. In nucleotides, the CDR3 is TGTGCCAGCAGTTTTGGGGCAGCAGGTATCTATGGCTACACCTTC.

The rearrangement links TRBV4-3 to TRBJ2-1; 7 bases align to TRBD2. The tail of the sequence fits TRBJ2-7 better, so the J call may be wrong. There are 15 residues in the CDR3. Germline V lookup: CDR1 LGHNA, CDR2 YSLEER. CDR3 protein: CASSRLASSYNEQYF. The CDR3 DNA follows: TGCGCCAGCAGCAGACTAGCTTCGTCCTACAATGAGCAGTACTTC.

As for this clonotype: Germline is not matched at one junction end, which may reflect a read error. This chain connects TRBV28 to TRBJ1-4, with D maybe TRBD1 (5 bases). The germline gives CDR1 MDHEN, CDR2 SYDVKM. The CDR3 is made up of 15 amino acids. This CDR3 reads CASRLDSSTNGKLFF. The CDR3 DNA reads TGTGCCAGCAGGTTAGACAGTTCAACTAATGGAAAACTGTTTTTT.

The chain recombines TRBV28 with TRBJ1-6; 7 nucleotides align to TRBD1. V was clipped by 5 bases and J by 5 bases; unmatched bases: 9. The CDR3 covers 16 residues. The V gene's germline CDR1 is MDHEN and CDR2 SYDVKM. The chain's CDR3 is CASSMGQIIDNSPLHF. CDR3 DNA sequence: TGTGCCAGCAGTATGGGACAGATTATTGATAATTCACCCCTCCACTTT.